These T cell receptor beta chains were read from a single sample in a study of sequential checkpoint blockade in melanoma. Profiled with immunoSEQ multiplex PCR; TCRdb holds only in-frame clones, not every one. The sample lists about 13,000 clones, about 72% occurring once. Here the sequenced sample was CD8+ T cells sorted from blood (inferred from file names), taken from a patient given nivolumab and ipilimumab in sequence. All receptors come from a human patient with melanoma. Some clones in this sample may be carry-over from other donors' samples. The CDR3 runs from the conserved cysteine through the conserved F or W. Fields, in order: V gene, clone size, D gene, J gene, CDR3 protein, CDR3 DNA. A D gene is named only where the DNA matches it firmly. Only part of the rows carry a size: once, few, many, or a class if the clone is expanded.

V gene: TRBV6-6
clone size: .
D gene: TRBD1
J gene: TRBJ1-1
CDR3 protein: CASRSLGQGNTEAFF
CDR3 DNA: TGTGCCAGCAGGTCCTTAGGACAGGGCAATACTGAAGCTTTCTTT

V gene: TRBV4-2
clone size: few
D gene: TRBD2
J gene: TRBJ2-3
CDR3 protein: CASSLQRLGGADTQYF
CDR3 DNA: TGTGCCAGCAGCCTTCAAAGGCTGGGGGGGGCAGATACGCAGTATTTT

V gene: TRBV4-2
clone size: .
D gene: TRBD2
J gene: TRBJ2-1
CDR3 protein: CASSQEAGGSYNEQFF
CDR3 DNA: TGTGCCAGCAGCCAAGAAGCGGGGGGCTCCTACAATGAGCAGTTCTTC

V gene: TRBV28
clone size: .
D gene: .
J gene: TRBJ1-3
CDR3 protein: CASSRLRNTIYF
CDR3 DNA: TGTGCCAGCAGCAGGCTGAGAAACACCATATATTTT

V gene: TRBV4-2
clone size: .
D gene: .
J gene: TRBJ1-1
CDR3 protein: CASSQDRVAFF
CDR3 DNA: TGTGCCAGCAGCCAAGACAGGGTAGCTTTCTTT

V gene: TRBV27
clone size: .
D gene: TRBD1
J gene: TRBJ1-2
CDR3 protein: CASTPQGASNLNYGYTF
CDR3 DNA: TGTGCCAGCACACCCCAGGGGGCCTCGAACCTAAACTATGGCTACACCTTC

V gene: TRBV27
clone size: .
D gene: TRBD1
J gene: TRBJ1-6
CDR3 protein: CASSSSGQGVHF
CDR3 DNA: TGTGCCAGCAGTTCCTCGGGACAGGGAGTCCACTTT

V gene: TRBV7-9
clone size: few
D gene: .
J gene: TRBJ1-5
CDR3 protein: CASSLGRYSNQPQHF
CDR3 DNA: TGTGCCAGCAGCTTAGGCCGGTATAGCAATCAGCCCCAGCATTTT

V gene: TRBV5-4
clone size: .
D gene: TRBD1
J gene: TRBJ2-3
CDR3 protein: CASSSGQGAGDTQYF
CDR3 DNA: TGTGCCAGCAGCTCGGGACAGGGGGCGGGAGATACGCAGTATTTT

V gene: TRBV28
clone size: once
D gene: TRBD2
J gene: TRBJ2-7
CDR3 protein: CASSLHKLAGTYEQYF
CDR3 DNA: TGTGCCAGCAGTTTACATAAACTAGCGGGGACCTACGAGCAGTACTTC

V gene: TRBV6-6
clone size: few
D gene: TRBD1
J gene: TRBJ1-3
CDR3 protein: CASSPRQGSSGNTIYF
CDR3 DNA: TGTGCCAGCAGCCCTCGACAGGGGTCATCCGGAAACACCATATATTTT

V gene: TRBV7-9
clone size: few
D gene: .
J gene: TRBJ1-1
CDR3 protein: CASSHSEGTEAFF
CDR3 DNA: TGCGCCAGCAGCCATTCAGAGGGAACTGAAGCTTTCTTT

V gene: TRBV9
clone size: .
D gene: .
J gene: TRBJ1-5
CDR3 protein: CASSVGSDNQPQHF
CDR3 DNA: TGTGCCAGCAGCGTAGGGAGTGACAATCAGCCCCAGCATTTT

V gene: TRBV4-3
clone size: .
D gene: TRBD1
J gene: TRBJ2-7
CDR3 protein: CASSQSGQGVYEQYF
CDR3 DNA: TGCGCCAGCAGCCAGTCGGGACAGGGGGTCTACGAGCAGTACTTC

V gene: TRBV6-6
clone size: .
D gene: .
J gene: TRBJ1-4
CDR3 protein: CASTKDRKLFF
CDR3 DNA: TGTGCCAGCACTAAGGACAGAAAACTGTTTTTT

V gene: TRBV5-1
clone size: .
D gene: .
J gene: TRBJ2-1
CDR3 protein: CASSLARNIDSFRPSSYNEQFF
CDR3 DNA: TGCGCCAGCAGCTTGGCCAGGAACATCGACAGTTTTCGGCCTAGCTCCTACAATGAGCAGTTCTTC

V gene: TRBV10-3
clone size: .
D gene: TRBD1
J gene: TRBJ1-5
CDR3 protein: CAISRTGISNQPQHF
CDR3 DNA: TGTGCCATCAGCCGGACAGGGATTAGCAATCAGCCCCAGCATTTT

V gene: TRBV7-9
clone size: .
D gene: .
J gene: TRBJ1-2
CDR3 protein: CASSLARGGHGYTF
CDR3 DNA: TGTGCCAGCAGCTTAGCGCGCGGGGGGCACGGCTACACCTTC

V gene: TRBV18
clone size: few
D gene: TRBD1
J gene: TRBJ1-3
CDR3 protein: CASSPDRGFGNTIYF
CDR3 DNA: TGTGCCAGCTCACCCGACAGGGGCTTTGGAAACACCATATATTTT

V gene: TRBV4-1
clone size: .
D gene: .
J gene: TRBJ2-7
CDR3 protein: CASSQEGPPYEQYF
CDR3 DNA: TGCGCCAGCAGCCAAGAGGGGCCACCCTACGAGCAGTACTTC

V gene: TRBV28
clone size: .
D gene: TRBD1
J gene: TRBJ1-4
CDR3 protein: CASSHPAGQALNEKLFF
CDR3 DNA: TGTGCCAGCAGTCACCCAGCGGGACAGGCCTTAAATGAAAAACTGTTTTTT

V gene: TRBV6-1
clone size: .
D gene: TRBD1
J gene: TRBJ2-7
CDR3 protein: CASSEAAGGYEQYF
CDR3 DNA: TGTGCCAGCAGTGAAGCGGCAGGGGGCTACGAGCAGTACTTC

V gene: TRBV19
clone size: once
D gene: .
J gene: TRBJ2-5
CDR3 protein: CASNGVNQETQYF
CDR3 DNA: TGTGCCAGTAACGGGGTAAACCAAGAGACCCAGTACTTC

V gene: TRBV15
clone size: .
D gene: .
J gene: TRBJ2-3
CDR3 protein: CATSGHDAFTDTQYF
CDR3 DNA: TGTGCCACCAGCGGACACGACGCCTTTACCGATACGCAGTATTTT

V gene: TRBV9
clone size: .
D gene: TRBD1
J gene: TRBJ2-5
CDR3 protein: CASSRDRGYQETQYF
CDR3 DNA: TGTGCCAGCAGTCGGGACAGAGGTTACCAAGAGACCCAGTACTTC

V gene: TRBV13
clone size: once
D gene: .
J gene: TRBJ1-2
CDR3 protein: CASSLTGNYGYTF
CDR3 DNA: TGTGCCAGCAGCCTAACAGGGAACTATGGCTACACCTTC

V gene: TRBV6-5
clone size: .
D gene: TRBD2
J gene: TRBJ2-5
CDR3 protein: CASTLREGEETQYF
CDR3 DNA: TGTGCCAGCACTCTGAGGGAGGGAGAAGAGACCCAGTACTTC

V gene: TRBV5-1
clone size: .
D gene: .
J gene: TRBJ2-3
CDR3 protein: CASSSLPRGGTDTQYF
CDR3 DNA: TGCGCCAGCAGCTCCCTTCCCAGGGGGGGCACAGATACGCAGTATTTT

V gene: TRBV10-1
clone size: few
D gene: .
J gene: TRBJ1-3
CDR3 protein: CASSGGTIFFGNTIYF
CDR3 DNA: TGCGCCAGCAGTGGGGGGACAATCTTCTTTGGAAACACCATATATTTT

V gene: TRBV9
clone size: .
D gene: TRBD1
J gene: TRBJ2-7
CDR3 protein: CASSASGQGSDEQYF
CDR3 DNA: TGTGCCAGCAGCGCCTCAGGACAGGGTAGCGACGAGCAGTACTTC

V gene: TRBV2
clone size: .
D gene: .
J gene: TRBJ1-4
CDR3 protein: CASSGTAGEKLFF
CDR3 DNA: TGTGCCAGCAGTGGGACTGCTGGTGAAAAACTGTTTTTT